A single sample is the source of the 25 T cell receptor beta chains below, sequenced in a study of CD8+CD57+ T cells in acquired aplastic anemia (dated by TCRdb to 2017 to 2018). Sequencing relied on an Illumina HiSeq 2000. Genomic DNA served as template for TCR beta VDJ combination and CDR3 sequence profiling. TCRdb applied fastp at Q25 and MiXCR to the public reads, then kept only in-frame beta chains. Duplicate CDR3 protein sequences are folded into a single record with the most common DNA and genes. The sample profile shows under 500,000 distinct CDR3 sequences; roughly a third of them were found once. Clones ranked in the top ten supply less than 0.85% of the sample. Patients chosen for sequencing had shown expansion of CD8+CD57+ cells by flow cytometry. Sample: sorted CD4+, CD8+, or CD8+CD57+ T cells (not recorded which) from PBMCs. The receptors shown here come from a human donor with aplastic anemia.

The chain employs TRBV24-1 and TRBJ2-3, with 9 positions matching TRBD1. This CDR3 has 17 amino acids. J lost 4 bases, V lost 2 bases, and 9 bases had no gene match. In germline, CDR1 is KGHDR, CDR2 SFDVKD. The DNA of the CDR3 is TGTGCCACCAGTGATTCTGGGACAGGGAGTTTTTCAGATACGCAGTATTTT. Its translation is CATSDSGTGSFSDTQYF.

This clonotype turned up a few times. The chain is built from TRBV5-1 and TRBJ1-5, with D tentatively TRBD1 (6 bases). The ends were cut back, 1 base at V and 4 bases at J, with 12 bases in the middle. Germline values: CDR1 SGHRS, CDR2 YFSETQ. The CDR3 is made up of 15 amino acids. The CDR3 spells CASSLMPGDNQPQHF. In DNA, the CDR3 is TGCGCCAGCAGCTTGATGCCAGGGGATAATCAGCCCCAGCATTTT.

Only one count was recorded for this clonotype. The rearrangement links TRBV29-1 to TRBJ1-2; D perhaps matches TRBD1 (6 bases). V gave up 6 bases and J gave up 1 base, with 12 bases separating them. The CDR3 covers 13 residues. Germline CDR1 and CDR2: SQVTM and ANQGSEA. The CDR3 sequence is CSVMGADNYGYTF. CDR3 DNA: TGCAGCGTCATGGGGGCGGATAACTATGGCTACACCTTC.

The chain is built from TRBV7-9 and TRBJ1-6, with a weak D call TRBD1 (6 bases). Germline CDR1 reads SEHNR; CDR2 reads FQNEAQ (reference sequence). V lost 7 bases to trimming and J lost 8 bases, with 15 bases between them. The CDR3 is made up of 14 amino acids. CDR3 residues: CASNNRVGYSPLHF. CDR3 nucleotides: TGTGCCAGCAACAACAGGGTTGGATATTCACCCCTCCACTTT.

Points on this clonotype: This is likely a read error, given that the CDR3 carries no conserved phenylalanine or tryptophan at its end. The chain carries TRBV7-8 and TRBJ2-3; D is perhaps TRBD2 (6 bases). V shed 0 bases and J shed 3 bases, with 10 bases lying between them. The CDR3 length is 15 residues. CDR1 SGHVS and CDR2 FQNEAQ come from the germline V gene. The CDR3 loop is CASSLALAATDTQYS. In DNA form, the CDR3 reads TGTGCCAGCAGCTTAGCACTAGCAGCAACAGATACGCAGTATTCT.

The rearrangement uses TRBV7-9 and TRBJ1-4, with D possibly being TRBD1 (5 bases). The CDR3 consists of 14 residues. Per the germline V gene, CDR1 is SEHNR and CDR2 is FQNEAQ (reference sequence). Trimming took 4 bases from V and 0 from J, leaving 6 bases between them. CDR3 coding DNA: TGTGCCAGCAGCTGGACAACAACTAATGAAAAACTGTTTTTT. Its protein product is CASSWTTTNEKLFF.

A note on this clonotype: In this CDR3 the conserved last residue, phenylalanine or tryptophan, is missing, so a read error is likely. It is unclear where the CDR3 begins or ends on the DNA, so no DNA is shown, and the CDR3 is as TCRdb lists it. The chain employs TRBV7-9 and TRBJ1-4; the table gives TRBD1 as D, unverified against the DNA. Ends included, the CDR3 has 8 residues. Germline CDR1 SEHNR, CDR2 FQNEAQ (reference sequence). The CDR3 is CASSLPRQ.

This chain connects TRBV10-3 to TRBJ1-6; the match to TRBD1 covers 11 bases. CDR3 length: 17 amino acids. Germline V gene sequence: CDR1 ENHRY, CDR2 SYGVKD. J lost 9 bases, V lost 1 base, and 8 bases had no gene match. CDR3 bases: TGTGCCATCAGTGAGTTAACCGGGACAGGGGGGAGTTCACCCCTCCACTTT. Protein product: CAISELTGTGGSSPLHF.

The chain combines TRBV19 with TRBJ1-1; 9 bases fit TRBD1. This CDR3 region has 19 residues. Germline V gives CDR1 LNHDA, CDR2 SQIVND (reference sequence). The ends lost 10 bases at V and 4 bases at J; junction bases unmatched: 25. CDR3 in amino acids: CATILPPYRDRDRTTEAFF. The CDR3, as DNA: TGTGCCACAATATTGCCCCCATACCGGGACAGGGACAGGACCACTGAAGCTTTCTTT.

The J gene is TRBJ1-5, the V gene TRBV30; 10 bases agree with TRBD1. Germline-derived CDR1 and CDR2 are GTSNPN and SVGIG (reference sequence). The junction had 6 bases not matched to a gene; V was cut back by 1 base and J by 0 bases. This CDR3 region has 17 residues. CDR3 nucleotides: TGTGCCTGGAGTGGGGACAGGGGTTTTCATAGCAATCAGCCCCAGCATTTT. Encoded protein: CAWSGDRGFHSNQPQHF.

This clonotype has ten or more counts. This chain links TRBV24-1 with TRBJ1-3; D gene uncertain. Germline lookup yields CDR1 KGHDR and CDR2 SFDVKD. V was pared by 3 bases and J by 4 bases, with 18 bases between. The CDR3 is 17 amino acids. The CDR3 is CATSDRPGMGLGNTIYF. The CDR3 DNA reads as TGTGCCACCAGTGATCGTCCGGGGATGGGCTTGGGAAACACCATATATTTT.

On this clonotype itself: A read error is possible here, since a much larger clone lies one base away. This rearrangement joins TRBV5-1 to TRBJ2-7; TRBD2 matches 7 bases. This CDR3 comprises 15 residues. The trim removed 0 bases at V and 3 bases at J, leaving 6 bases unmatched. CDR1 and CDR2 (germline): SGHRS, YFSETQ. CDR3 in amino acids: CASSLASGGGYEQYF. CDR3 nucleotides: TGCGCCAGCAGCTTGGCGTCTGGCGGGGGCTACGAGCAGTACTTC.

Turning to this clonotype: Possible read error: a much larger clone is one base away. V gene TRBV10-3 combines with J gene TRBJ2-3; the match to TRBD2 covers 13 bases. Germline loops: CDR1 ENHRY, CDR2 SYGVKD. This CDR3 comprises 15 residues. The CDR3 DNA reads as TGTGCCATCAGAGGACTAGCGGGAGAGACAGATACGCGGTATTTT. Translation: CAIRGLAGETDTRYF.

The gene calls are TRBV5-1 and TRBJ1-1, with D perhaps TRBD1 (6 bases). The CDR3 totals 15 residues. V gave up 6 bases and J gave up 2 bases, with 17 bases separating them. Germline loops: CDR1 SGHRS, CDR2 YFSETQ. Written as DNA, the CDR3 is TGCGCCAGCACTATGAGGGGGGAGAGTAACACTGAAGCTTTCTTT. It specifies CASTMRGESNTEAFF.

J is TRBJ2-7 and V is TRBV7-2; TRBD2 matches at 14 bases. The end of the DNA is better explained by TRBJ2-1, so the J call may be wrong. This CDR3 is built from 15 residues. The germline V gene encodes CDR1 SGHTA and CDR2 FQGNSA. The CDR3 DNA follows: TGTGCCAGCAGCCGAAAGGGACTAGCGGGAGTGGAGCAGTTCTTC. This codes for CASSRKGLAGVEQFF.

This clonotype showed up just a few times. The rearrangement links TRBV5-1 to TRBJ2-3; D gene uncertain. The CDR3 loop spans 15 amino acids. CDR1 and CDR2 (germline): SGHRS, YFSETQ. The V and J ends lost 4 bases and 3 bases respectively, with 15 bases between them. The CDR3 spells CASSPQPTSTDTQYF. The CDR3 nucleotides read TGCGCCAGCAGCCCACAGCCAACTTCGACAGATACGCAGTATTTT.

This clonotype was detected ten times or more. This chain joins TRBV15 and TRBJ1-1; 8 bases are a match to TRBD1. This CDR3 is built from 14 residues. Per the germline V gene, CDR1 is LNHNV and CDR2 is YYDKDF (reference sequence). V shed 1 base, J shed 5 bases, and the junction held 3 bases outside the gene matches. CDR3 sequence reads: CATSRATGGTEAFF. In nucleotides, the CDR3 is TGTGCCACCAGCAGAGCAACAGGGGGAACTGAAGCTTTCTTT.

This clonotype was recorded only once. CDR3 DNA: TGTGCCAGCAGTGAAGCAGGGGCAGAAGACTATGGCTACACCTTC. Protein product: CASSEAGAEDYGYTF. This chain connects TRBV2 to TRBJ1-2; D is possibly TRBD1 (5 bases). The germline V gene has CDR1 SNHLY and CDR2 FYNNEI. CDR3 length equals 15 residues. V dropped 0 bases and J dropped 3 bases, with 11 bases sitting between them.

V and J are TRBV10-1 and TRBJ1-5, with D possibly matching TRBD1 (5 bases). The CDR3 spans 17 residues. Germline V CDR1 and CDR2: WNHNN, SYGVQD (reference sequence). Trimming left V 5 bases short and J 6 bases short, with 23 bases between. CDR3 coding DNA: TGCGCCAGCAGTACATGGGCAGGGCTTGGGGAATCTCAGCCCCAGCATTTT. Its protein is CASSTWAGLGESQPQHF.

J is TRBJ1-1 and V is TRBV2; D gene ambiguous. Between the trimmed V and J ends, which lost 9 bases and 4 bases, there was a span of 18 bases. Germline V gene data show CDR1 as SNHLY and CDR2 as FYNNEI. The CDR3 covers 14 residues. The CDR3 DNA follows: TGTGCCAGTTTTTTGGGAACTTGGAGCACTGAAGCTTTCTTT. Protein sequence: CASFLGTWSTEAFF.

There are a few counts of this clonotype. The CDR3 reads CSATGVAGALEQYF. In DNA, the CDR3 is TGCAGTGCCACCGGAGTAGCGGGTGCTCTAGAGCAGTACTTC. The V call is TRBV20-1, the J call TRBJ2-7, with TRBD2 matching 7 bases. This CDR3 comprises 14 residues. The germline gives CDR1 DFQATT, CDR2 SNEGSKA (reference sequence). J lost 7 bases, V lost 6 bases, and 15 bases had no gene match.

This clonotype has more than one count but fewer than ten. The genes are TRBV6-5 and TRBJ1-1; 7 positions match TRBD1. V was pared by 2 bases and J by 0 bases, with 0 bases of the junction left unmatched. CDR3 length equals 14 residues. Germline V CDR1 and CDR2: MNHEY, SVGAGI. The CDR3: CASSYTGVNTEAFF. CDR3 sequence (DNA): TGTGCCAGCAGTTACACAGGGGTGAACACTGAAGCTTTCTTT.

This clonotype came up a few times. Since a much larger clone is just one base distant, this may be a read error. The chain combines TRBV10-3 with TRBJ2-7; tentatively, D is TRBD1 (5 bases). Germline assignment: CDR1 ENHRY and CDR2 SYGVKD. The CDR3 totals 13 residues. V dropped 2 bases and J dropped 9 bases, with 14 bases sitting between them. CDR3 sequence: CAISEGATTGQYF. The CDR3 DNA reads as TGTGCCATCAGTGAGGGGGCCACCACAGGGCAGTACTTC.

The chain has TRBV10-1 and TRBJ2-1, with D perhaps matching TRBD2 (5 bases). The CDR3 covers 15 residues. Trimming shortened V by 3 bases and J by 5 bases, and 14 bases separated the two germline ends. Germline loops: CDR1 WNHNN, CDR2 SYGVQD (reference sequence). The CDR3 sequence: CASSETRSVDNEQFF. In DNA form, the CDR3 reads TGCGCCAGCAGTGAAACTAGATCCGTTGACAATGAGCAGTTCTTC.

This chain links TRBV7-9 with TRBJ1-2; D gene uncertain. CDR3 length equals 15 residues. Trimming cost V 5 bases and J 4 bases, with 17 bases left between them. Germline loops: CDR1 SEHNR, CDR2 FQNEAQ (reference sequence). In nucleotides, the CDR3 is TGTGCCAGCAGCCAAGGGAGACCGGGAGTCTATGGCTACACCTTC. Protein: CASSQGRPGVYGYTF.